A single sample gave rise to the 14 T cell receptor beta chains below, sequenced in a study of T-cell reconstitution after alpha-beta-depleted transplantation in children. Construction of the TCRbeta library involved unique molecular identifiers. In TCRdb, the PCR reads were re-called with MiXCR into one record per CDR3 protein. Altogether approximately 500,000 distinct CDR3 sequences are present, about 10% being singletons, with the ten largest covering 2%. The source material was PBMCs, sampled before TCRalphabeta/CD19-depleted stem cell transplant. The source of these receptors is a child under 10 years old with inherited bone marrow failure, due to receive a stem cell transplant.

The genes are TRBV20-1 and TRBJ2-5; 9 nucleotides match TRBD1. The V gene end was trimmed by 7 bases and the J gene end by 2 bases; junction bases not matched to a gene: 11. The CDR3 totals 15 residues. Germline V gene sequence: CDR1 DFQATT, CDR2 SNEGSKA (reference sequence). CDR3: CSDRIRDREQETQYF. The CDR3 nucleotides are TGCAGTGATAGGATCCGGGACAGGGAACAAGAGACCCAGTACTTC.

This clonotype was observed at least ten times. This chain links TRBV4-2 with TRBJ2-7; D call uncertain. V was pared by 0 bases and J by 3 bases, with 9 bases between. This CDR3 is 14 amino acids long. Germline V gene data show CDR1 as LGHNA and CDR2 as YNFKEQ. CDR3 sequence reads: CASSQDARSYEQYF. For the CDR3, the DNA is TGTGCCAGCAGCCAAGACGCTAGAAGCTACGAGCAGTACTTC.

This clonotype was picked up many times. The V and J genes are TRBV4-3 and TRBJ2-7, with 9 bases matching TRBD2. With V trimmed by 6 bases and J by 2 bases, 11 bases remained unmatched. This CDR3 region has 16 residues. The germline V gene has CDR1 LGHNA and CDR2 YSLEER. CDR3 protein: CASRQNAREGTYEQYF. CDR3 DNA: TGCGCCAGCAGGCAAAATGCGCGGGAGGGGACCTACGAGCAGTACTTC.

This clonotype turned up a few times. V is TRBV12-3 or TRBV12-4 and J is TRBJ1-1; tentatively, D is TRBD1 (5 bases). CDR3 length: 14 residues. V lost 9 bases, J lost 3 bases, and 17 bases lay in between. The CDR3 reads CASARGAGDTEAFF. The DNA for the CDR3 is TGTGCCAGTGCCCGAGGGGCGGGTGACACTGAAGCTTTCTTT.

To note about this clonotype: This clone may be a read error of a much larger clone one base away. V and J are TRBV25-1 and TRBJ2-7; 10 bases map to TRBD2. This CDR3 has 15 residues. With 4 bases clipped from V and 3 bases from J, the junction kept 6 bases outside the gene matches. Germline CDR1 and CDR2: MGHDK and SYGVNS. The CDR3 DNA sequence: TGTGCCAGCAGTGTTAAGCGGGAGGGATGCTACGAGCAGTACTTC. It yields the protein CASSVKREGCYEQYF.

The V gene is TRBV18, the J gene TRBJ2-1; 13 bases agree with TRBD2. The V gene's germline CDR1 is KGHSH and CDR2 LQKENI. The CDR3 is 16 residues long. Trimming at V came to 4 bases and at J to 8 bases, leaving 8 bases not matched to a gene. CDR3 sequence (DNA): TGTGCCAGCTCACAACTAGCGGGAGGGCCTCTTGATGAGCAGTTCTTC. Protein: CASSQLAGGPLDEQFF.

This clonotype was seen many times. The V gene is TRBV20-1, the J gene TRBJ2-3; D not resolved. The germline gives CDR1 DFQATT, CDR2 SNEGSKA (reference sequence). The CDR3 runs 16 residues. V gave up 6 bases and J gave up 4 bases, with 23 bases separating them. This CDR3 is CSAPANLFPWADTQYF. The CDR3 DNA is TGCAGTGCGCCTGCTAACCTGTTCCCCTGGGCAGATACGCAGTATTTT.

This clonotype was detected many times. The J gene is TRBJ1-6, the V gene TRBV12-3 or TRBV12-4; perhaps TRBD1 as D (6 bases). The V end was cut by 7 bases, the J end by 5 bases, with 15 bases between. The CDR3 sequence is 15 residues long. The CDR3 DNA sequence: TGTGCCAGCACTAGCGGGGGGCGGAATAATTCACCCCTCCACTTT. It yields the protein CASTSGGRNNSPLHF.

In this sample, this clonotype turned up a few times. The chain has TRBV20-1 and TRBJ2-1, with D uncertain. Trimming removed 0 bases from V and 3 bases from J, with 9 bases in between. Per the germline V gene, CDR1 is DFQATT and CDR2 is SNEGSKA (reference sequence). The CDR3 loop spans 14 amino acids. In DNA, the CDR3 is TGCAGTGCTAGAGATCGAGAATTCTACAATGAGCAGTTCTTC. It encodes CSARDREFYNEQFF.

This clonotype has a handful of counts. The chain is built from TRBV14 and TRBJ2-7; 8 positions agree with TRBD1. The V and J ends lost 6 bases and 4 bases, in that order; junction bases with no gene match: 11. Germline CDR1 is SGHDN and CDR2 is FVKESK. This CDR3 is built from 15 residues. CDR3 protein: CASSYLLGQDYEQYF. The CDR3 DNA follows: TGTGCCAGCAGTTACCTTTTGGGACAGGATTACGAGCAGTACTTC.

This clonotype was picked up many times. This sequence joins TRBV24-1 and TRBJ2-5; 12 positions match TRBD2. Unmatched junction bases numbered 4, after V lost 4 bases and J lost 5 bases. The CDR3 has 15 residues. Germline CDR1 and CDR2: KGHDR and SFDVKD. The CDR3 DNA reads TGTGCCACCAGTGAGCTAGCGGGAGGGATGGAGACCCAGTACTTC. Its translation is CATSELAGGMETQYF.

The V call is TRBV4-3, the J call TRBJ2-3; TRBD2 aligns across 13 bases. Trimming at V came to 8 bases and at J to 3 bases, leaving 5 bases not matched to a gene. This CDR3 spans 15 amino acids. Germline CDR1 is LGHNA and CDR2 is YSLEER. CDR3 sequence reads: CASFPGLAGTDTQYF. In DNA form, the CDR3 reads TGCGCCAGCTTCCCGGGACTAGCGGGAACAGATACGCAGTATTTT.

This clonotype was counted many times. This rearrangement joins TRBV28 to TRBJ2-3; 9 nucleotides align to TRBD2. From germline, CDR1 is MDHEN and CDR2 SYDVKM. This CDR3 has 16 amino acids. Trimming took 6 bases from V and 2 from J; bases not matched to a gene: 9. DNA for the CDR3: TGTGCCAGCAGCAAACTAGCGGGTTTCGTCACAGATACGCAGTATTTT. Translating it yields CASSKLAGFVTDTQYF.

There are many counts of this clonotype. The J gene is TRBJ2-7, the V gene TRBV5-5; 10 bases match TRBD2. Losses at the gene ends were 1 base for V and 0 bases for J; bases not matched to a gene: 1. Germline lookup yields CDR1 SGHKS and CDR2 YYEKEE (reference sequence). This CDR3 is built from 15 residues. Here the CDR3 reads CASSLPSGSSYEQYF. The CDR3 DNA reads as TGTGCCAGCAGCTTGCCTAGCGGGAGCTCCTACGAGCAGTACTTC.